This TCR beta chain was observed in a study of blood T cell repertoires in COVID-19 (dated by TCRdb to the early 2020s). Broadly, across the study: Samples covering the acute and convalescent phases of COVID-19 were provided by collaborators in the United States, Italy and Spain. A de-identified subject ID, COVID-19 status, age in years and sex were almost always included in the sample metadata. Where available, HLA class I and class II types were obtained from metadata supplied by the sample provider rather than from assay-based typing. Subjects who had been exposed to COVID-19, were actively infected with it, or had recovered from it provided the deeply sampled blood TCRbeta repertoires that made up the dataset. A freely available public database, intended as a resource for researchers studying the immune response to SARS-CoV-2, is where the repertoires were released. The samples were drawn from two sources: the first 160 participants of the ongoing ImmuneRACE study, and 1,000 to 1,500 subjects contributed by 6 global collaborators. The material from the prospective study consisted of cDNA or gDNA derived from T cells, B-cell-depleted T cells, or PBMCs. The investigation overall reported the following: Clinical and demographic metadata were provided uncurated, with the amount varying by source and participant.

About this clone itself: Its cognate antigen has yet to be identified. The input lacks base qualities; no much larger clone sits a single base away.

TCRbeta CDR3 regions were amplified from genomic DNA using the immunoSEQ Assay, a bias-controlled multiplex PCR. The authors' pipeline ran thus. The number of nucleated cells in each sample was estimated from the amplification of reference gene primers within the assay. To quantify the absolute abundance of each unique TCRbeta CDR3 rearrangement, sequence reads were collapsed and filtered. For each sample, productive Simpson clonality was calculated by taking the square root of Simpson's diversity index across productive rearrangements. The clones in this table, taken by TCRdb from immuneACCESS, are in-frame only. Not every clone is retained; where verified, under half of the shortfall comes from an unresolved V gene, and the cause of the rest is unknown. V and J calls and clone size are copied from that table; D and trimming were computed from the DNA. The sample profile shows 110,000 or so clones; roughly 79% of them were found once. The top ten clonotypes cover more than 9% of the sample.

Trimming takes 1 base from V and 0 bases from J, and the germline ends sit 10 bases apart. CDR1 is given as SGHVS and CDR2 as FQNEAQ, both from the germline V gene. From the cysteine through the phenylalanine, the CDR3 covers 16 amino acids. Solely the CDR3 DNA is kept, with 48 bases framed from the first base. Whole blood was collected in K2EDTA tubes by collaborating institutions according to the institutions' own protocols. Collaborator samples were shipped for TCRbeta analysis as frozen whole blood, isolated PBMCs, or DNA extracted from either sample type. The rearranged segments are TRBV7-8 and TRBJ1-3; the D gene is perhaps TRBD1, on 6 matching bases. What was sequenced was peripheral blood. The sequence came from a human donor in a cohort sampled during active COVID-19. Here is the DNA: TGTGCCAGCAGCTTAGGGACAGAGGTCTCTGGAAACACCATATATTTT. This gives the protein CASSLGTEVSGNTIYF.